This TCR beta chain was retrieved from a study of blood T cell repertoires in COVID-19. On the study more broadly: Whether acute or convalescent, the COVID-19 samples came from the United States, Italy and Spain. From T cells, B-cell-depleted T cells, or PBMCs came the material, which was cDNA or gDNA.

Original data processing: Amplified reference gene primers provided the basis for estimating nucleated cell counts. Some clones are missing from TCRdb's copy, which holds only in-frame ones; the method was immunoSEQ multiplex PCR. V and J calls and clone size are those listed in that table; D and trimming were worked out from the DNA. The sample shows more than 85,000 clones, less than 85% of them seen only once. The CDR3 runs 16 residues. Germline lookup yields CDR1 KGHSH and CDR2 LQKENI. To note about this clone: Germline and junction disagree at one end, which may indicate a read error.

The chain carries TRBV18 and TRBJ1-1; 9 nucleotides line up with TRBD1. What was sequenced was peripheral blood. The TCR sequence derives from a human donor in a cohort sampled during active or convalescent COVID-19. The CDR3 here is CASSPTTGGVKTEAFF. Written as DNA, the CDR3 is TGTGCCAGCTCCCCCACTACAGGGGGCGTGAAAACTGAAGCTTTCTTT.